A selection of T cell receptor beta chains follows, all from one sample in a study of cytomegalovirus exposure and HLA in healthy donors. Using immunoSEQ multiplex PCR, the repertoire was profiled, and TCRdb retains in-frame clones only, with some absent. Altogether about 150,000 clones are present, about 75% being singletons, with the ten largest covering 1.2% to 1.5%. The specimen sequenced was PBMCs. Receptor source: a young man in good health and CMV-seronegative. Each CDR3 is given with its conserved first and last residue. The D gene is left open where the match is weak. The listing skips clone size in some rows; elsewhere it reads once, few, many or a size class.

CDR3 DNA	CDR3 protein	J gene	clone size	V gene	D gene
TGTGCCAGCAGCTTAGGTAGTGCCGATGAGCAGTTCTTC	CASSLGSADEQFF	TRBJ2-1	.	TRBV7-9	.
TGTGCCAGCACCTCCGGGACAGGGGAAGGCTACACCTTC	CASTSGTGEGYTF	TRBJ1-2	.	TRBV6-5	TRBD1
TGCGCCAGCAGCTTGGGGACAGGGGACGGGCTAAGTACCGGGGAGCTGTTTTTT	CASSLGTGDGLSTGELFF	TRBJ2-2	few	TRBV5-1	TRBD1
TGTGCCAGTAGTATGGCTGGCAGGATGGGCGAGCAGTACTTC	CASSMAGRMGEQYF	TRBJ2-7	.	TRBV19	.
TGTGCCACCAGTGGGGGAGGGATTACGAAGCAGTACTTC	CATSGGGITKQYF	TRBJ2-7	.	TRBV15	TRBD2
TGCGCCAGCAGCCAAACGAAACCAGGCCGGCCTAAAGACCGACAGCAGTACTTC	CASSQTKPGRPKDRQQYF	TRBJ2-7	.	TRBV4-1	.
TGTGCCAGCAGCTCGGGACTAGCGGTCTACGAGCAGTACTTC	CASSSGLAVYEQYF	TRBJ2-7	once	TRBV13	TRBD2
TGTGCCAGCAGCGTAGGGGGCGGGACTGCCTACGAGCAGTACTTC	CASSVGGGTAYEQYF	TRBJ2-7	once	TRBV9	.
TGCGCCAGCAGGGGGACTAGCGGGATGGGGGAGCAGTACTTC	CASRGTSGMGEQYF	TRBJ2-7	once	TRBV10-2	TRBD2
TGCGCCAGCAGCCCCCGGGACTCACCGAGCTCCTACAATGAGCAGTTCTTC	CASSPRDSPSSYNEQFF	TRBJ2-1	.	TRBV23-1	.
TGTGCCTGGGGATCAGGGGCGCCCTACTATGGCTACACCTTC	CAWGSGAPYYGYTF	TRBJ1-2	once	TRBV30	.
TGTGCCAGCAGCCACGGGTCCTACGAGCAGTACTTC	CASSHGSYEQYF	TRBJ2-7	.	TRBV7-2	.
TGTGCCAGCAGTGGGACTAGCGGGATGGAGACCCAGTACTTC	CASSGTSGMETQYF	TRBJ2-5	.	TRBV6-5	TRBD2
TGTGCCAGCAGCTTAGAGGGGCAAGAGACCCAGTACTTC	CASSLEGQETQYF	TRBJ2-5	.	TRBV7-9	.
TGCGCCAGCAGTCCGTCCCCCGGGGCAGGGGGAACCTACGAGCAGTACTTC	CASSPSPGAGGTYEQYF	TRBJ2-7	.	TRBV5-1	TRBD1
TGTGCCAGCAGCGTAGAAGGCACAGGCGGAGATACGCAGTATTTT	CASSVEGTGGDTQYF	TRBJ2-3	.	TRBV9	.
TGTGCCAGCAGCCGTGGGGGGGGCAGCTCCTACAATGAGCAGTTCTTC	CASSRGGGSSYNEQFF	TRBJ2-1	.	TRBV6-6	.
TGCGCCAGCAGTGAGTCGCACAAGAACTATGGCTACACCTTC	CASSESHKNYGYTF	TRBJ1-2	.	TRBV10-1	.
TGCGCCAGCAGCCGGGGGACAGTGAGTAAAGAGACCCAGTACTTC	CASSRGTVSKETQYF	TRBJ2-5	.	TRBV4-3	TRBD1
TGTGCCAGCAGCGTAGGCACGGCGGGAGGTTGGTCAGATACGCAGTATTTT	CASSVGTAGGWSDTQYF	TRBJ2-3	once	TRBV9	TRBD2
TGTGCCAGCAGCTTAAGAGGAATCGGGTACGAGCAGTACTTC	CASSLRGIGYEQYF	TRBJ2-7	.	TRBV7-9	.
TGCGCCAGCAGCTTGGGTGACACCCTAGCCAAAAACATTCAGTACTTC	CASSLGDTLAKNIQYF	TRBJ2-4	.	TRBV5-1	.